The 21 T cell receptor beta chains reported below all come from one sample, sequenced in a study of control samples from healthy donors and cancer patients (dated by TCRdb to about 2020). The library was made by the immunoSEQ multiplex PCR assay. Drawn from immuneACCESS, this table holds only the in-frame rearrangements with V and J called that TCRdb kept. Clones are partly lost; checked studies trace under half to an unresolved V gene and leave the rest unexplained. The sample table lists over 30,000 clones, around 87% of them with a count of one. The ten largest clonotypes hold under 2% of the sample. The source material was PBMCs. Receptor source: a woman in her forties with lung cancer.

The rearrangement uses TRBV5-5 and TRBJ2-1; 10 bases line up with TRBD2. The CDR3 spans 17 residues. Per the germline V gene, CDR1 is SGHKS and CDR2 is YYEKEE (reference sequence). V lost 0 bases, J lost 5 bases, and 8 bases stayed unmatched. DNA for the CDR3: TGTGCCAGCAGCTTGGGGTTCCTAGCGGGGGTCGACAATGAGCAGTTCTTC. This sequence encodes CASSLGFLAGVDNEQFF.

The J gene is TRBJ1-1, the V gene TRBV5-8, with TRBD1 matching 9 bases. From germline, CDR1 is SGHTS and CDR2 YDEGEE. Unmatched junction bases numbered 4, after V lost 3 bases and J lost 4 bases. CDR3 length: 14 residues. For the CDR3, the DNA is TGTGCCAGCAGCTCCTACAGGGGGCCCACTGAAGCTTTCTTT. This codes for CASSSYRGPTEAFF.

V usage is TRBV15 and J usage is TRBJ2-1; TRBD2 agrees at 13 bases. From germline, CDR1 is LNHNV and CDR2 YYDKDF (reference sequence). J lost 13 bases, V lost 0 bases, and 6 bases had no gene match. This CDR3 comprises 15 residues. The CDR3 here is CATSRDTTSGGFQFF. The CDR3 DNA is TGTGCCACCAGCAGAGATACGACTAGCGGGGGGTTTCAGTTCTTC. Based on the CDR3 plus reference TRBV15 and TRBJ2-1, the full variable domain is DAMVIQNPRYQVTQFGKPVTLSCSQTLNHNVMYWYQQKSSQAPKLLFHYYDKDFNNEADTPDNFQSRRPNTSFCFLDIRSPGLGDTAMYLCATSRDTTSGGFQFFGPGTRLTVL.

The chain employs TRBV28 and TRBJ2-7, with 9 bases matching TRBD1. CDR1 is MDHEN and CDR2 is SYDVKM in the germline V gene. The CDR3 sequence is 14 residues long. Unmatched junction bases numbered 5, after V lost 8 bases and J lost 0 bases. The DNA for the CDR3 is TGTGCCAGCTCGGAGGACAGGGGCTCCTACGAGCAGTACTTC. Residues: CASSEDRGSYEQYF.

This rearrangement joins TRBV12-5 to TRBJ1-6; tentatively, D is TRBD1 (5 bases). CDR1 is LGHNT, CDR2 FRNRAP, per germline. CDR3 size: 14 residues. V shed 4 bases and J shed 9 bases, with 13 bases lying between them. The chain's CDR3 is CASGSQGTGSPLHF. CDR3 coding DNA: TGTGCTAGTGGTTCGCAGGGCACGGGTTCACCCCTCCACTTT.

This clone was found once. This sequence joins TRBV6-2 or TRBV6-3 and TRBJ2-3; D perhaps matches TRBD2 (5 bases). Looked up from germline, CDR1 is MNHEY and CDR2 is SVGEGT. The CDR3 runs 16 residues. V was pared by 7 bases and J by 2 bases, with 19 bases between. In DNA, the CDR3 is TGTGCCAGCACCCCAAGGACTCCAGATACCACAGATACGCAGTATTTT. It encodes CASTPRTPDTTDTQYF.

The genes are TRBV25-1 and TRBJ1-1; 7 positions match TRBD1. V lost 4 bases to trimming and J lost 1 base; unmatched junction nucleotides: 3. The CDR3 is 14 residues long. Germline V gene sequence: CDR1 MGHDK, CDR2 SYGVNS. CDR3: CASSVQGQNTEAFF. CDR3 in DNA: TGTGCCAGCAGTGTACAGGGGCAGAACACTGAAGCTTTCTTT.

Only a few counts were recorded for this clone. The rearrangement uses TRBV7-9 and TRBJ1-4, with D maybe TRBD1 (5 bases). Looked up from germline, CDR1 is SEHNR and CDR2 is FQNEAQ (reference sequence). This CDR3 is built from 15 residues. The germline V and J ends were trimmed by 6 bases and 4 bases, with 15 bases remaining between them. CDR3 in DNA: TGTGCCAGCAGTCCAAGAACAGGCATTAATGAAAAACTGTTTTTT. Its protein is CASSPRTGINEKLFF.

The CDR3 coding sequence is TGTGCCTGGAGTGAGCTTAGAGAGACCCAGTACTTC. Protein: CAWSELRETQYF. This chain connects TRBV30 to TRBJ2-5; D unclear. This CDR3 is 12 amino acids long. CDR1 and CDR2 (germline): GTSNPN, SVGIG (reference sequence). V dropped 1 base and J dropped 4 bases, with 7 bases sitting between them.

This chain links TRBV3-1 (or the pseudogene TRBV3-2) with TRBJ1-4; D call uncertain. Germline CDR1 is LGHDT and CDR2 is YNNKEL (reference sequence). The CDR3 length is 22 residues. The V end lost 4 bases, the J end lost 0 bases, and 30 bases lay between the germline ends. The CDR3 DNA reads TGTGCCAGCAGCCTCTCTATAAGCCCCGGACGGACGTCCCGAGCAACTAATGAAAAACTGTTTTTT. Translation gives CASSLSISPGRTSRATNEKLFF.

The chain links TRBV7-2 to TRBJ2-7, with a tentative D call TRBD2 (7 bases). The V end lost 4 bases, the J end lost 0 bases, and 22 bases lay between the germline ends. This CDR3 is built from 18 residues. CDR1 SGHTA and CDR2 FQGNSA come from the germline V gene. CDR3 DNA: TGTGCCAGCAGCTCCTCCCCGGGGGGCTGGGCTAGCTCCTACGAGCAGTACTTC. This encodes CASSSSPGGWASSYEQYF.

The gene calls are TRBV30 and TRBJ2-1; tentatively, D is TRBD1 (6 bases). CDR1 is GTSNPN, CDR2 SVGIG, per germline (reference sequence). The germline V and J ends were trimmed by 1 base and 1 base, with 11 bases remaining between them. The CDR3 runs to 15 residues. CDR3 DNA sequence: TGTGCCTGGAGTGGTGAGGACAGTTCCTACAATGAGCAGTTCTTC. Protein: CAWSGEDSSYNEQFF.

The chain recombines TRBV7-2 with TRBJ2-5; D gene ambiguous. Trimming took off 2 bases at V and 4 bases at J, with 8 bases between the two ends. In germline, CDR1 is SGHTA, CDR2 FQGNSA. The CDR3 contains 13 residues. The CDR3 reads CASSLNSVETQYF. CDR3 in DNA: TGTGCCAGCAGCTTAAACAGCGTAGAGACCCAGTACTTC.

The rearrangement joins TRBV5-1 to TRBJ1-1, with D hard to call. This CDR3 has 13 amino acids. V was shortened by 2 bases and J by 1 base, with 6 bases between the two germline ends. Germline V CDR1 and CDR2: SGHRS, YFSETQ. Here the CDR3 reads CASSLSPNTEAFF. CDR3 bases: TGCGCCAGCAGCTTATCACCGAACACTGAAGCTTTCTTT.

The CDR3 loop reads CASSRSGGLLNEQFF. CDR3 nucleotide sequence: TGTGCCAGCAGCCGAAGCGGGGGCCTGCTCAATGAGCAGTTCTTC. V is TRBV6-5 and J is TRBJ2-1; TRBD2 agrees at 8 bases. CDR1 MNHEY and CDR2 SVGAGI come from the germline V gene. V dropped 6 bases and J dropped 6; count of bases not matched to a gene: 10. The CDR3 has 15 residues.

This rearrangement joins TRBV11-1 to TRBJ1-6, with 7 bases aligning to TRBD1. J was trimmed by 7 bases and V by 6 bases; bases with no gene match: 6. Germline CDR1 reads SGHAT; CDR2 reads FQDESV (reference sequence). The CDR3 loop spans 14 amino acids. The chain's CDR3 is CASSIDRVNSPLHF. In DNA form, the CDR3 reads TGTGCCAGCAGTATTGACAGGGTGAATTCACCCCTCCACTTT.

The chain has TRBV3-1 (or the pseudogene TRBV3-2) and TRBJ1-2; a possible D gene is TRBD1 (5 bases). CDR1 LGHDT and CDR2 YNNKEL come from the germline V gene (reference sequence). This CDR3 has 23 residues. Deletions cut 2 bases from V and 4 bases from J, with 38 bases between. CDR3 sequence (DNA): TGTGCCAGCAGCCAATACGCGGGCGACCCAAATGGATCGGTTCGAGGGGAGGGCTATGGCTACACCTTC. Its protein is CASSQYAGDPNGSVRGEGYGYTF.

The chain combines TRBV25-1 with TRBJ1-1, with 7 nucleotides matching TRBD1. Germline V gives CDR1 MGHDK, CDR2 SYGVNS. This CDR3 region has 16 residues. The ends lost 4 bases at V and 1 base at J; junction bases unmatched: 9. The CDR3 loop is CASSGMYGTENTEAFF. As DNA, the CDR3 is TGTGCCAGCAGTGGCATGTACGGGACAGAGAACACTGAAGCTTTCTTT.

The rearrangement joins TRBV28 to TRBJ1-1; perhaps TRBD1 as D (5 bases). This CDR3 contains 14 residues. CDR1 and CDR2 (germline): MDHEN, SYDVKM. With 6 bases removed from V and 2 bases from J, the gap between germline ends came to 13 bases. This CDR3 is CASRMAGGNTEAFF. Written as DNA, the CDR3 is TGTGCCAGCAGAATGGCTGGGGGTAACACTGAAGCTTTCTTT. The full variable domain, with the rest looked up from reference TRBV28 and TRBJ1-1, is DVKVTQSSRYLVKRTGEKVFLECVQDMDHENMFWYRQDPGLGLRLIYFSYDVKMKEKGDIPEGYSVSREKKERFSLILESASTNQTSMYLCASRMAGGNTEAFFGQGTRLTVV.

The chain links TRBV7-7 to TRBJ2-2; D gene ambiguous. Germline-derived CDR1 and CDR2 are SSHAT and FNYEAQ (reference sequence). V lost 1 base and J 4 bases, leaving 10 bases between the germline ends. The CDR3 sequence is 15 residues long. CDR3 protein: CASSLGQPPTGELFF. CDR3 bases: TGTGCCAGCAGCTTAGGTCAGCCCCCCACCGGGGAGCTGTTTTTT.

The chain links TRBV10-3 to TRBJ2-2; D might be TRBD1 (5 bases). With 6 bases removed from V and 7 bases from J, the gap between germline ends came to 12 bases. The CDR3 is 13 residues long. The V gene's germline CDR1 is ENHRY and CDR2 SYGVKD. The CDR3 loop is CAISQGGDGELFF. DNA of the CDR3: TGTGCCATCAGCCAGGGTGGTGACGGGGAGCTGTTTTTT.